These 28 T cell receptor beta chains originate from one sample sequenced in a study of control samples from healthy donors and cancer patients. Sequencing used immunoSEQ multiplex PCR; TCRdb keeps in-frame clones, though not all of them. Of about 2,400 clones in the sample, about 98% were seen once. Sequencing was performed on PBMCs. The receptors here all came from a man between 65 and 79 years old with head and neck cancer.

This clone was counted a single time. V gene TRBV10-3 combines with J gene TRBJ2-7; 8 nucleotides match TRBD1. The V segment lost 4 bases and the J segment 3 bases; nucleotides outside the gene matches: 8. Germline loops: CDR1 ENHRY, CDR2 SYGVKD. CDR3 length equals 15 residues. CDR3 sequence reads: CAISGGGTGGYEQYF. The CDR3 nucleotides are TGTGCCATCAGTGGGGGTGGGACAGGAGGCTACGAGCAGTACTTC.

CDR3 region: CASSLRHSGYTF. CDR3 bases: TGTGCCAGCAGCTTGCGGCATTCTGGCTACACCTTC. The genes are TRBV11-3 and TRBJ1-2; D is unclear. Germline loops: CDR1 SGHNT, CDR2 YENEEA. The CDR3 runs 12 residues. Trimming removed 3 bases from V and 7 bases from J, with 9 bases in between.

This chain links TRBV12-3 or TRBV12-4 with TRBJ1-1; no reliable D call. The CDR3 covers 12 residues. The ends were cut back, 7 bases at V and 7 bases at J, with 13 bases in the middle. The CDR3 DNA follows: TGTGCCAGCATTCAGGATCGAGGTGAAGCTTTCTTT. Translated, it gives CASIQDRGEAFF.

The rearrangement uses TRBV5-1 and TRBJ1-2; D gene ambiguous. Germline V gene data show CDR1 as SGHRS and CDR2 as YFSETQ. The CDR3 covers 16 residues. Trimming shortened V by 0 bases and J by 7 bases, and 19 bases separated the two germline ends. The CDR3 nucleotides read TGCGCCAGCAGCTTGGCTTCATACCCAGTAAGCTCTGGCTACACCTTC. Translation gives CASSLASYPVSSGYTF. Full variable domain (rest looked up from reference TRBV5-1 and TRBJ1-2): KAGVTQTPRYLIKTRGQQVTLSCSPISGHRSVSWYQQTPGQGLQFLFEYFSETQRNKGNFPGRFSGRQFSNSRSEMNVSTLELGDSALYLCASSLASYPVSSGYTFGSGTRLTVV.

The chain carries TRBV7-2 and TRBJ1-3, with 8 bases aligning to TRBD1. V shed 1 base and J 2 bases; nucleotides not matched to a gene: 4. This CDR3 contains 16 residues. Germline V lookup: CDR1 SGHTA, CDR2 FQGNSA. The CDR3 DNA sequence: TGTGCCAGCAGCTTAGAGGGCAGGGGGCCTGGAAACACCATATATTTT. Its translation is CASSLEGRGPGNTIYF.

V and J are TRBV5-4 and TRBJ2-3; 12 nucleotides align to TRBD2. CDR1 is SGHNT, CDR2 YYREEE, per germline (reference sequence). V lost 3 bases and J lost 4; bases outside the gene matches: 6. This CDR3 contains 16 residues. In DNA form, the CDR3 reads TGTGCCAGCAGCTCAGCTAGCGGGAGGGTGGCAGATACGCAGTATTTT. Translation gives CASSSASGRVADTQYF.

The chain employs TRBV24-1 and TRBJ2-1; possibly TRBD2 for D (5 bases). V was shortened by 6 bases and J by 15 bases, with 17 bases between the two germline ends. CDR3 length equals 12 residues. CDR1 and CDR2 from the germline V gene are KGHDR and SFDVKD. This CDR3 reads CATSPGLGSAFF. DNA for the CDR3: TGTGCCACCAGTCCGGGTCTCGGTAGCGCGTTCTTC.

This clone was counted only a few times. The chain combines TRBV19 with TRBJ1-2; D remains ambiguous. The V gene lost 0 bases and the J gene lost 6 bases, with 11 bases spanning the gap. The CDR3 runs to 14 residues. Per germline, CDR1 LNHDA and CDR2 SQIVND (reference sequence). The DNA of the CDR3 is TGTGCCAGTAGTATAGAGACGTGGAGAGATGGCTACACCTTC. Translated: CASSIETWRDGYTF.

Only a few counts were recorded for this clone. The chain employs TRBV7-9 and TRBJ2-5; D unclear. The CDR3 extends over 15 amino acids. Looked up from germline, CDR1 is SEHNR and CDR2 is FQNEAQ (reference sequence). Trimming stripped 5 bases from V and 0 bases from J, with 13 bases between. The CDR3 coding sequence is TGTGCCAGCAGCCCAATGACCCGGTACCAAGAGACCCAGTACTTC. It translates to CASSPMTRYQETQYF.

The chain employs TRBV5-1 and TRBJ2-5; 11 bases fit TRBD2. This CDR3 comprises 17 residues. The germline CDR1 and CDR2 sequences are SGHRS and YFSETQ. V lost 3 bases and J lost 1; bases outside the gene matches: 8. The CDR3 sequence: CASSSNPGTSGQETQYF. DNA for the CDR3: TGCGCCAGCAGCTCGAACCCCGGGACTAGCGGCCAAGAGACCCAGTACTTC. Based on the CDR3 plus reference TRBV5-1 and TRBJ2-5, the full variable domain is KAGVTQTPRYLIKTRGQQVTLSCSPISGHRSVSWYQQTPGQGLQFLFEYFSETQRNKGNFPGRFSGRQFSNSRSEMNVSTLELGDSALYLCASSSNPGTSGQETQYFGPGTRLLVL.

This clone was seen once. This chain uses TRBV10-3 with TRBJ1-1; D call uncertain. The CDR3 is 14 amino acids. CDR1 is ENHRY, CDR2 SYGVKD, per germline. V was trimmed by 6 bases and J by 6 bases, leaving 17 bases between them. The CDR3 loop reads CAISDLTGPSEAFF. The CDR3 nucleotides are TGTGCCATCAGCGATCTGACGGGTCCTTCTGAAGCTTTCTTT.

This clone was observed once. The CDR3 nucleotides read TGTGCCAGCAGCCAGGGACTAGCGGGTCGGCACGGGGAGCTGTTTTTT. The encoded protein is CASSQGLAGRHGELFF. This chain connects TRBV3-1 (or the pseudogene TRBV3-2) to TRBJ2-2; 12 bases fit TRBD2. Germline V gives CDR1 LGHDT, CDR2 YNNKEL (reference sequence). Losses at the gene ends were 3 bases for V and 7 bases for J; bases not matched to a gene: 6. This CDR3 comprises 16 residues.

The J gene is TRBJ1-6, the V gene TRBV30, with TRBD1 as a possible D gene (6 bases). Trimming stripped 0 bases from V and 10 bases from J, with 13 bases between. This CDR3 comprises 14 residues. Germline V CDR1 and CDR2: GTSNPN, SVGIG (reference sequence). The CDR3: CAWSVQGGGSPLHF. The DNA for the CDR3 is TGTGCCTGGAGTGTACAAGGGGGTGGGTCACCCCTCCACTTT.

The chain employs TRBV7-8 and TRBJ1-1; no clear D. The CDR3 sequence is 14 residues long. The V and J ends lost 5 bases and 0 bases respectively, with 10 bases between them. CDR1 is SGHVS, CDR2 FQNEAQ, per germline. CDR3 protein: CASSLSPLNTEAFF. The CDR3 nucleotides read TGTGCCAGCAGCCTATCCCCCTTGAACACTGAAGCTTTCTTT.

This chain connects TRBV2 to TRBJ2-2; D gene unclear. CDR1 and CDR2 (germline): SNHLY, FYNNEI. CDR3 length: 14 amino acids. With 7 bases removed from V and 7 bases from J, the gap between germline ends came to 16 bases. Here the CDR3 reads CASTESGANGELFF. The CDR3 nucleotides read TGTGCCAGCACCGAAAGTGGAGCGAACGGGGAGCTGTTTTTT. Full variable domain (remainder filled in from reference TRBV2 and TRBJ2-2): EPEVTQTPSHQVTQMGQEVILRCVPISNHLYFYWYRQILGQKVEFLVSFYNNEISEKSEIFDDQFSVERPDGSNFTLKIRSTKLEDSAMYFCASTESGANGELFFGEGSRLTVL.

The chain has TRBV29-1 and TRBJ2-7; D may correspond to TRBD1 or TRBD2 (5 bases each). Trimming took 6 bases from V and 6 from J, leaving 15 bases between them. The CDR3 totals 12 residues. The germline V gene encodes CDR1 SQVTM and CDR2 ANQGSEA. In nucleotides, the CDR3 is TGCAGCGTACGGAGGTCGGGGCTCGAGCAGTACTTC. It encodes CSVRRSGLEQYF.

The V gene is TRBV7-6, the J gene TRBJ2-2; 7 positions agree with TRBD2. The CDR3 is 16 residues long. The J segment lost 4 bases and the V segment lost 10 bases, leaving 15 bases of the junction unmatched. Per the germline V gene, CDR1 is SGHVS and CDR2 is FNYEAQ. The CDR3 here is CATAVRAGPSTGELFF. DNA of the CDR3: TGTGCCACGGCGGTTAGAGCGGGGCCGAGCACCGGGGAGCTGTTTTTT.

The chain links TRBV12-5 to TRBJ2-2; D may correspond to TRBD1 or TRBD2 (6 bases each). The V gene lost 5 bases and the J gene lost 1 base, with 17 bases spanning the gap. The CDR3 is made up of 17 amino acids. The V gene's germline CDR1 is LGHNT and CDR2 FRNRAP. The CDR3, as DNA: TGTGCTAGTGGTCCTCGTAGGGGGGCCAGGAACACCGGGGAGCTGTTTTTT. Its translation is CASGPRRGARNTGELFF.

The chain recombines TRBV5-8 with TRBJ2-3; tentatively, D is TRBD1 (6 bases). Germline values: CDR1 SGHTS, CDR2 YDEGEE. V was trimmed by 0 bases and J by 1 base, leaving 9 bases between them. CDR3 length: 15 amino acids. The CDR3 protein is CASSLDRAGTDTQYF. In DNA form, the CDR3 reads TGTGCCAGCAGCTTGGACAGGGCCGGCACAGATACGCAGTATTTT.

V and J are TRBV28 and TRBJ1-1, with a weak D call TRBD1 (6 bases). Trimming shortened V by 7 bases and J by 2 bases, and 26 bases separated the two germline ends. The germline CDR1 and CDR2 sequences are MDHEN and SYDVKM. This CDR3 has 18 residues. This CDR3 reads CASNPGPGGREPNTEAFF. CDR3 coding DNA: TGTGCCAGCAACCCGGGACCGGGGGGGCGCGAACCAAACACTGAAGCTTTCTTT.

J is TRBJ1-1 and V is TRBV7-2, with D perhaps matching TRBD1 (5 bases). This CDR3 comprises 15 residues. Germline values: CDR1 SGHTA, CDR2 FQGNSA. V was clipped by 5 bases and J by 1 base, with 14 bases between them. The CDR3 region is CASSRVWGGNTEAFF. For the CDR3, the DNA is TGTGCCAGCAGCCGCGTGTGGGGCGGGAACACTGAAGCTTTCTTT.

This chain links TRBV11-3 with TRBJ2-7; D remains unclear. Trimming removed 5 bases at V and 0 bases at J, with 17 bases between. The length of the CDR3 is 16 residues. CDR1 and CDR2 (germline): SGHNT, YENEEA. The CDR3 is CASSGMPGRSSYEQYF. The DNA for the CDR3 is TGTGCCAGCAGCGGCATGCCCGGCCGGAGCTCCTACGAGCAGTACTTC.

In its sample, this clone was seen once. The chain recombines TRBV5-1 with TRBJ2-2, with D perhaps given as TRBD1 or TRBD2 (5 bases each). The CDR3 runs 14 residues. CDR1 is SGHRS and CDR2 is YFSETQ in the germline V gene. Trimming shortened V by 2 bases and J by 4 bases, and 9 bases separated the two germline ends. CDR3 nucleotides: TGCGCCAGCAGCTTTCGGGACCTCACCGGGGAGCTGTTTTTT. As protein: CASSFRDLTGELFF.

The J gene is TRBJ1-6, the V gene TRBV18; no definite D call. The CDR3 covers 12 residues. The germline V gene has CDR1 KGHSH and CDR2 LQKENI. V was pared by 2 bases and J by 9 bases, with 5 bases between. CDR3 sequence: CASSPSASPLHF. CDR3 DNA: TGTGCCAGCTCACCATCAGCTTCACCCCTCCACTTT.

V and J are TRBV12-3 or TRBV12-4 and TRBJ2-2; D is ambiguous. This CDR3 has 12 residues. V lost 5 bases and J 12 bases, leaving 13 bases between the germline ends. Written as DNA, the CDR3 is TGTGCCAGCAGTCCCACAAAGATGAAGCTGTTTTTT. This encodes CASSPTKMKLFF.

V and J are TRBV19 and TRBJ2-7; a possible D gene is TRBD2 (5 bases). CDR3 size: 15 residues. Germline V gene lookup returns CDR1 LNHDA and CDR2 SQIVND (reference sequence). The ends were cut back, 8 bases at V and 2 bases at J, with 19 bases in the middle. CDR3 in amino acids: CASRLQVEGTYEQYF. The DNA of the CDR3 is TGTGCCAGTCGCCTTCAAGTAGAGGGCACCTACGAGCAGTACTTC.

This sequence joins TRBV11-3 and TRBJ2-5, with 7 bases fitting TRBD2. The germline CDR1 and CDR2 sequences are SGHNT and YENEEA. V lost 6 bases to trimming and J lost 5 bases; unmatched junction nucleotides: 9. CDR3 length: 14 amino acids. CDR3 amino acids: CASSRGGNEETQYF. The CDR3 region has the DNA TGTGCCAGCAGTAGGGGAGGGAATGAGGAGACCCAGTACTTC.

CDR3 DNA: TGTGCCAGCAAACCAATGTCGGGTTTGGCTCAACCCCAGCATTTT. As protein: CASKPMSGLAQPQHF. The V gene is TRBV28, the J gene TRBJ1-5; no clear D gene. There are 15 residues in the CDR3. Trimming removed 7 bases from V and 10 bases from J, with 23 bases in between. Germline values: CDR1 MDHEN, CDR2 SYDVKM. The variable domain in full, completed from reference TRBV28 and TRBJ1-5, reads DVKVTQSSRYLVKRTGEKVFLECVQDMDHENMFWYRQDPGLGLRLIYFSYDVKMKEKGDIPEGYSVSREKKERFSLILESASTNQTSMYLCASKPMSGLAQPQHFGDGTRLSIL.